Given below is one T cell receptor (beta chain) in context. The sample is drawn from a study of shared clonotypes between healthy human individuals. Terminally differentiated effector memory CD45RA+ cells were left out of the naive CD8 fraction, which was CD45RO-negative and positively selected for CCR7. V was cut by 1 base and J by 4 bases, with 14 bases left in between. The CDR3 runs 15 residues. CDR1 and CDR2 from the germline V gene are MNHNS and SASEGT. Profiled with immunoSEQ multiplex PCR; TCRdb holds only in-frame clones, not every one. The table lists around 1,900,000 clones, around 93% of them singletons.

Sequences were obtained from naive CD8+ T cells from PBMCs. The chain links TRBV6-1 to TRBJ2-7; D may be TRBD1 (6 bases). This clonotype originated in a man aged 18-30 years in good health. Some clones in this sample may be carry-over from other donors' samples. The CDR3 reads CASSEGTGPWYEQYF. The CDR3 DNA reads as TGTGCCAGCAGTGAAGGCACAGGGCCGTGGTACGAGCAGTACTTC.